A selection of T cell receptor beta chains follows, all from one sample in a study of blood T cell repertoires in COVID-19. Sequenced by immunoSEQ multiplex PCR; TCRdb stores in-frame clones only, minus some. The table has more than 95,000 clones, roughly 83% seen once. Sample: peripheral blood. These receptors came from an elderly woman with active or convalescent COVID-19. Both conserved end residues are part of each CDR3. Each record gives: clone size, J gene, V gene, D gene, CDR3 protein, CDR3 DNA. A D gene is named only where the DNA matches it firmly. The listing skips clone size in some rows; elsewhere it reads once, few, many or a size class.

>NA|TRBJ1-1|TRBV5-6|NA
CASSLAWGRSISEAFF
TGTGCCAGCAGCTTGGCCTGGGGGCGATCTATCTCTGAAGCTTTCTTT
>NA|TRBJ2-7|TRBV6-1|TRBD1
CASSEATGGNEQYF
TGTGCCAGCAGTGAAGCCACAGGGGGGAACGAGCAGTACTTC
>NA|TRBJ1-6|TRBV5-1|TRBD1
CASSFRDRDNSPLHF
TGCGCCAGCAGCTTCCGGGACAGGGATAATTCACCCCTCCACTTT
>once|TRBJ1-1|TRBV7-9|TRBD1
CASSYPTGDLNTEAFF
TGTGCCAGCAGCTATCCTACAGGGGACTTGAACACTGAAGCTTTCTTT
>NA|TRBJ1-6|TRBV14|TRBD1
CASSQSRDRGSSYNSPLHF
TGTGCCAGCAGCCAAAGCCGGGACAGGGGTAGCTCCTATAATTCACCCCTCCACTTT
>NA|TRBJ2-2|TRBV28|NA
CASSLRGGRNTGELFF
TGTGCCAGCAGTTTAAGGGGGGGGCGAAACACCGGGGAGCTGTTTTTT
>NA|TRBJ1-1|TRBV6-5|NA
CASSYGQNTEAFF
TGTGCCAGCAGTTACGGGCAGAACACTGAAGCTTTCTTT
>NA|TRBJ2-7|TRBV5-6|NA
CASRLASVNEQYF
TGTGCCAGCAGGCTAGCATCGGTGAACGAGCAGTACTTC
>NA|TRBJ2-5|TRBV11-2|NA
CASSLDRETQYF
TGTGCCAGCAGCTTAGATCGGGAGACCCAGTACTTC
>NA|TRBJ2-7|TRBV2|TRBD1
CASRVPGQYSYEQYF
TGTGCCAGCAGAGTACCGGGACAGTACTCCTACGAGCAGTACTTC
>NA|TRBJ2-3|TRBV7-3|TRBD2
CASSLTEPGLVMNTQYF
TGTGCCAGCAGCTTAACGGAGCCCGGACTAGTTATGAATACGCAGTATTTT
>once|TRBJ2-2|TRBV13|TRBD1
CASRQTGTGGTGELFF
TGTGCCAGCAGACAGACCGGGACAGGGGGCACCGGGGAGCTGTTTTTT
>once|TRBJ2-4|TRBV28|NA
CASSSRNSKNIQYF
TGTGCCAGCAGTTCCAGGAATTCCAAAAACATTCAGTACTTC
>NA|TRBJ2-7|TRBV1|NA
CTSSQDGRLTYEQYF
TGCACCAGCAGCCAAGATGGGAGACTAACCTACGAGCAGTACTTC
>NA|TRBJ1-2|TRBV6-5|TRBD1
CASSYSGQGEWDGYTF
TGTGCCAGCAGTTACAGTGGACAGGGGGAATGGGATGGCTACACCTTC
>once|TRBJ2-1|TRBV9|NA
CASSVYAELPRNEQFF
TGTGCCAGCAGCGTTTACGCGGAACTTCCTCGCAATGAGCAGTTCTTC
>NA|TRBJ2-5|TRBV30|TRBD2
CAWNPGLAMETQYF
TGTGCCTGGAACCCGGGACTAGCTATGGAGACCCAGTACTTC